This T cell receptor (beta chain) was captured by sequencing in a study of radiotherapy plus CTLA-4 blockade in lung cancer. Sequencing was performed with immunoSEQ multiplex PCR; in TCRdb, only in-frame clones are kept and a portion is missing. Here the sample spans about 60,000 clones, around 80% being singletons. This clone showed up just a few times. The origin of this receptor is a human donor with non-small cell lung cancer who had a partial response to radiotherapy plus ipilimumab. The input for sequencing was peripheral blood, taken from a patient treated with radiotherapy plus ipilimumab.

CDR3 sequence (DNA): TGTGCCAGTAGTATAATGGGACAGGCCTCTGAAGCTTTCTTT. Amino acid sequence: CASSIMGQASEAFF. The rearrangement joins TRBV19 to TRBJ1-1, with TRBD1 matching 8 bases. CDR3 length: 14 residues. Germline V gives CDR1 LNHDA, CDR2 SQIVND (reference sequence). The V gene end was trimmed by 2 bases and the J gene end by 6 bases; junction bases not matched to a gene: 5.